A single sample gave rise to the 32 T cell receptor beta chains below, sequenced in a study of cytomegalovirus exposure and HLA in healthy donors. PCR was performed using 60 Vbeta and 13 Jbeta primers. Sequencing was performed with immunoSEQ multiplex PCR; in TCRdb, only in-frame clones are kept and a portion is missing. The sample lists 100,000 to 150,000 clones; about 80% were seen once. Sequencing was performed on PBMCs. These receptors originate from a man between 40 and 49 years old in good health and CMV-seronegative.

The chain recombines TRBV9 with TRBJ1-1; perhaps TRBD1 as D (5 bases). V was pared by 3 bases and J by 2 bases, with 14 bases between. Germline assignment: CDR1 SGDLS and CDR2 YYNGEE. CDR3 length: 15 residues. The CDR3 region is CASSGRDLLNTEAFF. The CDR3 bases are TGTGCCAGCAGCGGACGGGACTTGCTAAACACTGAAGCTTTCTTT.

The chain joins TRBV9 to TRBJ2-1, with D possibly TRBD2 on 5 matching bases. The length of the CDR3 is 15 residues. V lost 4 bases and J 3 bases, leaving 14 bases between the germline ends. The germline V gene has CDR1 SGDLS and CDR2 YYNGEE. CDR3 sequence (DNA): TGTGCCAGCAGCCCGCGGGCGGGTTTCTACAATGAGCAGTTCTTC. Translated: CASSPRAGFYNEQFF. The whole variable domain, filled in from reference TRBV9 and TRBJ2-1, reads DSGVTQTPKHLITATGQRVTLRCSPRSGDLSVYWYQQSLDQGLQFLIQYYNGEERAKGNILERFSAQQFPDLHSELNLSSLELGDSALYFCASSPRAGFYNEQFFGPGTRLTVL.

This clone has only one observation. The chain has TRBV7-9 and TRBJ2-7; 12 bases are a match to TRBD1. The CDR3 runs 14 residues. J was trimmed by 7 bases and V by 11 bases; bases with no gene match: 12. CDR1 is SEHNR, CDR2 FQNEAQ, per germline (reference sequence). The CDR3 DNA sequence: TGTGCCTCCAGCGGGGACAGGGGGCCTCGGGAGCAGTACTTC. Protein product: CASSGDRGPREQYF.

Turning to this clone: Other DNA sequences in the sample encode the same CDR3. The genes are TRBV4-1 and TRBJ2-7, with 10 positions matching TRBD1. CDR3 size: 15 residues. CDR1 is MGHRA, CDR2 YSYEKL, per germline. V lost 6 bases, J lost 4 bases, and 9 bases stayed unmatched. Written as DNA, the CDR3 is TGCGCCAGCAGTTTAACAGGACAGGGGGTTTACGAGCAGTACTTC. It is translated as CASSLTGQGVYEQYF.

The chain uses TRBV4-3 and TRBJ2-3; 8 bases agree with TRBD1. CDR3 size: 17 residues. Looked up from germline, CDR1 is LGHNA and CDR2 is YSLEER. With 0 bases clipped from V and 2 bases from J, the junction kept 7 bases outside the gene matches. The chain's CDR3 is CASSQDAGTGLTDTQYF. The CDR3 DNA follows: TGCGCCAGCAGCCAAGATGCGGGGACAGGCCTCACAGATACGCAGTATTTT.

This chain uses TRBV5-1 with TRBJ2-1, with D perhaps TRBD2 (5 bases). The V and J ends lost 2 bases and 10 bases respectively, with 16 bases between them. The germline V gene has CDR1 SGHRS and CDR2 YFSETQ. CDR3 size: 14 residues. CDR3: CASSFGSGESEQFF. CDR3 nucleotide sequence: TGCGCCAGCAGCTTTGGTTCCGGGGAGAGCGAGCAGTTCTTC.

CDR3 loop: CASSQEISGYERREYF. The CDR3 DNA sequence: TGTGCCAGCAGCCAAGAGATATCAGGGTATGAGCGTAGGGAATACTTC. The J gene is TRBJ2-5, the V gene TRBV4-2; a weak D match, TRBD1 (5 bases). Germline assignment: CDR1 LGHNA and CDR2 YNFKEQ. V was clipped by 0 bases and J by 14 bases, with 25 bases between them. CDR3 size: 16 residues.

This clone has just a few counts. The chain couples TRBV6-1 to TRBJ1-1; TRBD1 agrees at 7 bases. V trimming: 2 bases; J trimming: 4 bases; junction bases outside the gene matches: 10. In germline, CDR1 is MNHNS, CDR2 SASEGT. The CDR3 sequence is 16 residues long. The CDR3 DNA sequence: TGTGCCAGCAGTGAAAGGAGTAAGGGGGCGGGCACTGAAGCTTTCTTT. Protein: CASSERSKGAGTEAFF.

The J gene is TRBJ2-5, the V gene TRBV28, with TRBD2 matching 9 bases. V gave up 2 bases and J gave up 1 base; unmatched junction bases: 17. This CDR3 comprises 20 residues. Germline CDR1 is MDHEN and CDR2 is SYDVKM. DNA of the CDR3: TGTGCCAGCAGTTTAGATAGTCTAGCGGGGAACCCGCTTGGCCAAGAGACCCAGTACTTC. Protein product: CASSLDSLAGNPLGQETQYF.

This chain uses TRBV10-3 with TRBJ1-5; D possibly corresponds to TRBD1 (5 bases). The germline V gene encodes CDR1 ENHRY and CDR2 SYGVKD. With 6 bases removed from V and 2 bases from J, the gap between germline ends came to 8 bases. The CDR3 length is 13 residues. CDR3 nucleotide sequence: TGTGCCATCAGAACAGGAGGCAATCAGCCCCAGCATTTT. It specifies CAIRTGGNQPQHF.

This clone was observed a single time. The chain has TRBV5-6 and TRBJ1-1; no firm D call. Germline loops: CDR1 SGHDT, CDR2 YYEEEE. The CDR3 runs 14 residues. The V and J ends lost 0 bases and 2 bases respectively, with 8 bases between them. The CDR3 DNA follows: TGTGCCAGCAGCTTGGTTCGGGGAAACACTGAAGCTTTCTTT. Protein: CASSLVRGNTEAFF.

CDR3 in amino acids: CASSLEAGAGYEQYF. Written as DNA, the CDR3 is TGTGCCAGCAGCTTAGAGGCGGGGGCCGGCTACGAGCAGTACTTC. V is TRBV11-3 and J is TRBJ2-7; the D gene is possibly TRBD2 (7 bases). This CDR3 comprises 15 residues. The germline gives CDR1 SGHNT, CDR2 YENEEA. With 0 bases removed from V and 3 bases from J, the gap between germline ends came to 12 bases.

This clone was counted a few times. V gene TRBV6-5 combines with J gene TRBJ2-3; 7 bases are shared with TRBD2. Germline CDR1 reads MNHEY; CDR2 reads SVGAGI. This CDR3 is built from 15 residues. The J segment lost 4 bases and the V segment lost 4 bases, leaving 8 bases of the junction unmatched. Here the CDR3 reads CASSSRGVKADTQYF. CDR3 coding DNA: TGTGCCAGCAGTTCCCGGGGGGTAAAGGCAGATACGCAGTATTTT.

CDR3 nucleotides: TGTGCTAGTGGTTTGGTACTCGGGCTAACGACAGGGCGTGGTATTACTAATGAAAAACTGTTTTTT. Amino acids: CASGLVLGLTTGRGITNEKLFF. This chain joins TRBV12-5 and TRBJ1-4; 7 positions agree with TRBD1. V was clipped by 0 bases and J by 2 bases; unmatched bases: 21. The CDR3 is made up of 22 amino acids. Germline CDR1 LGHNT, CDR2 FRNRAP.

This clone was picked up a small number of times. The junction departs from germline at one end; a sequencing error may be responsible. The V and J genes are TRBV7-9 and TRBJ2-2, with 11 bases lining up with TRBD2. Germline V gene data show CDR1 as SEHNR and CDR2 as FQNEAQ (reference sequence). The CDR3 totals 18 residues. Here the CDR3 DNA reads TGTTCCAGCAGCTCACCCCTCATAGCGGGGGGGCCCACCGGGGAGCTGTTTTTT. The encoded protein is CSSSSPLIAGGPTGELFF.

This clone was seen a few times. The V and J genes are TRBV19 and TRBJ1-5; 8 bases match TRBD1. Germline CDR1 and CDR2: LNHDA and SQIVND (reference sequence). The CDR3 totals 16 residues. J gave up 0 bases and V 3 bases, and 4 bases lay outside the gene matches. CDR3 in amino acids: CASSMGTGRSNQPQHF. CDR3 nucleotide sequence: TGTGCCAGTAGTATGGGGACAGGACGTAGCAATCAGCCCCAGCATTTT.

The chain employs TRBV7-8 and TRBJ2-2, with 8 bases fitting TRBD2. Germline CDR1 is SGHVS and CDR2 is FQNEAQ. The J segment lost 1 base and the V segment lost 5 bases, leaving 18 bases of the junction unmatched. The CDR3 has 20 residues. The CDR3 protein is CASSLLYPGGGGWNTGELFF. The CDR3 nucleotides read TGTGCCAGCAGCCTCCTTTATCCCGGGGGGGGCGGGTGGAACACCGGGGAGCTGTTTTTT.

This clone was recorded a few times. The chain recombines TRBV6-5 with TRBJ2-2; D possibly corresponds to TRBD1 (5 bases). The V end lost 6 bases, the J end lost 7 bases, and 12 bases lay between the germline ends. CDR1 is MNHEY and CDR2 is SVGAGI in the germline V gene. The CDR3 has 13 residues. The CDR3: CASRQTRGGELFF. Written as DNA, the CDR3 is TGTGCCAGCAGACAAACAAGGGGCGGGGAGCTGTTTTTT.

This rearrangement joins TRBV6-5 to TRBJ1-2; D perhaps matches TRBD1 (5 bases). This CDR3 has 14 residues. V was clipped by 0 bases and J by 7 bases, with 12 bases between them. Germline V gene lookup returns CDR1 MNHEY and CDR2 SVGAGI. The CDR3 spells CASSYSIRVGGYTF. The CDR3 nucleotides are TGTGCCAGCAGTTACTCGATCAGGGTCGGTGGCTACACCTTC.

This chain connects TRBV5-1 to TRBJ2-3, with D possibly being TRBD1 (6 bases). This CDR3 contains 15 residues. Trimming removed 1 base at V and 1 base at J, with 10 bases between. Germline loops: CDR1 SGHRS, CDR2 YFSETQ. CDR3 region: CASSLPAGGTDTQYF. The CDR3 DNA sequence: TGCGCCAGCAGCTTGCCGGCAGGGGGCACAGATACGCAGTATTTT.

V and J are TRBV6-6 and TRBJ1-5; D possibly corresponds to TRBD1 (6 bases). With 4 bases removed from V and 4 bases from J, the gap between germline ends came to 14 bases. Germline V gene data show CDR1 as MNHNY and CDR2 as SVGAGI (reference sequence). This CDR3 contains 15 residues. The CDR3 region has the DNA TGTGCCAGCAGTTCTCGACAGGTTCGGAATCAGCCCCAGCATTTT. This translates into CASSSRQVRNQPQHF.

The J gene is TRBJ2-5, the V gene TRBV19, with 7 bases identical to TRBD1. Germline loops: CDR1 LNHDA, CDR2 SQIVND (reference sequence). Trimming removed 4 bases from V and 5 bases from J; junction bases left unmatched: 7. The CDR3 runs to 14 residues. CDR3 in amino acids: CASSKTGSEETQYF. The CDR3, as DNA: TGTGCCAGTAGTAAGACAGGGTCGGAGGAGACCCAGTACTTC.

The chain joins TRBV4-2 to TRBJ2-5; the match to TRBD2 covers 11 bases. The CDR3 length is 17 residues. The germline V gene encodes CDR1 LGHNA and CDR2 YNFKEQ. With 1 base clipped from V and 3 bases from J, the junction kept 7 bases outside the gene matches. CDR3 residues: CASSQGDLGLAEETQYF. The DNA for the CDR3 is TGTGCCAGCAGCCAAGGAGACCTGGGACTAGCGGAAGAGACCCAGTACTTC.

The chain employs TRBV6-6 and TRBJ2-2; 10 bases are a match to TRBD1. V gave up 11 bases and J gave up 2 bases; unmatched junction bases: 8. Germline values: CDR1 MNHNY, CDR2 SVGAGI (reference sequence). This CDR3 comprises 15 residues. CDR3 sequence (DNA): TGTGCCGCGGCCGACAGGGGGCTTAACACCGGGGAGCTGTTTTTT. Its translation: CAAADRGLNTGELFF.

The chain links TRBV11-3 to TRBJ2-3, with 8 bases that match TRBD1. V was pared by 3 bases and J by 0 bases, with 5 bases of the junction left unmatched. Germline V lookup: CDR1 SGHNT, CDR2 YENEEA. The CDR3 contains 16 residues. In nucleotides, the CDR3 is TGTGCCAGCAGCTTCAGACAGGGGTCTAGCACAGATACGCAGTATTTT. Residues: CASSFRQGSSTDTQYF.

V and J are TRBV15 and TRBJ1-4; no reliable D call. The CDR3 totals 12 residues. CDR1 and CDR2 (germline): LNHNV, YYDKDF (reference sequence). V shed 11 bases and J shed 8 bases, with 15 bases lying between them. CDR3: CACQAGNEKLFF. DNA for the CDR3: TGTGCCTGTCAGGCGGGGAACGAAAAACTGTTTTTT.

The chain links TRBV9 to TRBJ2-1; D not resolved. Germline loops: CDR1 SGDLS, CDR2 YYNGEE. V was clipped by 1 base and J by 5 bases, with 13 bases between them. The CDR3 covers 15 residues. The DNA of the CDR3 is TGTGCCAGCAGCGTACTCCCGAGTTCCGACAATGAGCAGTTCTTC. Encoded protein: CASSVLPSSDNEQFF.

This clone is a singleton in its sample. This chain joins TRBV27 and TRBJ2-1; 14 nucleotides line up with TRBD2. With V trimmed by 9 bases and J by 7 bases, 8 bases remained unmatched. The germline CDR1 and CDR2 sequences are MNHEY and SMNVEV (reference sequence). This CDR3 has 15 amino acids. The CDR3 DNA reads TGTGCCAGTATCAAGAGGACTAGCGGGGGGAATGAGCAGTTCTTC. This translates into CASIKRTSGGNEQFF.

This clone has just a few counts. The chain recombines TRBV18 with TRBJ2-5, with 8 bases lining up with TRBD1. The CDR3 runs to 15 residues. Germline loops: CDR1 KGHSH, CDR2 LQKENI. Germline trimming cut 6 bases from V and 5 bases from J; bases unmatched to any gene: 11. This CDR3 is CASSSPGQDRETQYF. CDR3 coding DNA: TGTGCCAGCTCCTCACCGGGACAGGATCGGGAGACCCAGTACTTC.

This clone has just a few counts. This chain links TRBV6-1 with TRBJ1-1; tentatively, D is TRBD1 (6 bases). This CDR3 has 14 amino acids. The germline CDR1 and CDR2 sequences are MNHNS and SASEGT. The V gene lost 7 bases and the J gene lost 2 bases, with 14 bases spanning the gap. The CDR3 sequence is CASKIQGTNTEAFF. CDR3 sequence (DNA): TGTGCCAGCAAGATACAGGGCACAAACACTGAAGCTTTCTTT.

In its sample, this clone was seen once. The chain employs TRBV27 and TRBJ2-3, with 7 bases aligning to TRBD1. This CDR3 has 15 residues. Germline assignment: CDR1 MNHEY and CDR2 SMNVEV (reference sequence). J gave up 0 bases and V 8 bases, and 8 bases lay outside the gene matches. Written as DNA, the CDR3 is TGTGCCAGCCTTAAGGGACAGCCTAGCACAGATACGCAGTATTTT. Residues: CASLKGQPSTDTQYF.

This clone has just a few counts. The chain recombines TRBV27 with TRBJ1-1, with 7 bases that match TRBD1. V lost 5 bases and J lost 2; bases outside the gene matches: 8. The CDR3 contains 15 residues. Germline-derived CDR1 and CDR2 are MNHEY and SMNVEV (reference sequence). The CDR3 DNA is TGTGCCAGCAGTCCGGGACAGACAATTAACACTGAAGCTTTCTTT. Encoded protein: CASSPGQTINTEAFF.